This T cell receptor (beta chain) emerged from a study of CD4+ T cells in melanoma. Assay used: immunoSEQ multiplex PCR; TCRdb lists only in-frame clones, some missing. The sample shows around 15,000 clones, around 77% of them seen only once. As regards this clone: Its antigen is unidentified.

The study, taken as a whole, reports: A reported correlation linked neoantigen-specific CD4+ T cells to CD8+, macrophage and B cell function. Reportedly, melanoma neoantigen-specific CD4+ T cells showed varied differentiation states.

From germline, CDR1 is LNHDA and CDR2 SQIVND (reference sequence). V was pared by 3 bases and J by 3 bases, with 8 bases between. CDR3 size: 13 residues. V usage is TRBV19 and J usage is TRBJ1-2, with D possibly being TRBD1 (6 bases). The sequence derives from a human donor with melanoma. The specimen was cells from a culture (not recorded whether cultured in vitro). Here the CDR3 DNA reads TGTGCCAGTAGTATGGCAGGGGACTATGGCTACACCTTC. Protein product: CASSMAGDYGYTF.